This T cell receptor beta chain is from a study of blood T cells in healthy people across ages. Looking at the study overall: Template switching caught about one barcoded beta molecule for each two T cells.

Study-level results: With naive T cell percentage, TCR beta diversity showed a strong correlation.

Combining a sample-barcoded 5' primer with a J-beta primer mix, a second PCR ran for roughly 6 to 12 cycles. TCRdb recomputed calls from the 5' RACE reads with MiXCR, one row per CDR3 protein. Of about 1 million distinct CDR3 sequences listed, approximately 26% were seen once; the top ten hold around 0.75%. This clonotype occurred a few times. Its antigen is as yet unknown. Per the germline V gene, CDR1 is LNHDA and CDR2 is SQIVND (reference sequence). V was pared by 3 bases and J by 6 bases, with 6 bases of the junction left unmatched. The CDR3 spans 15 residues. These same data were also listed under a study on T cells of mothers and their children. This second report adds: Over 8.5 million TCR beta CDR3 reads were obtained from each mother, and roughly 3 million from each child. Related and unrelated pairs show similar shaping of TCR recombination output by thymic selection.

The origin of this receptor is a girl aged 2 to 9 in good health. This rearrangement joins TRBV19 to TRBJ2-1, with 9 bases that match TRBD1. Sequenced input: blood. The CDR3: CASSILGQGGNEQFF. CDR3 sequence (DNA): TGTGCCAGTAGTATTCTGGGACAGGGTGGCAATGAGCAGTTCTTC.